Listed here are 5 T cell receptor beta chains from one sample, sequenced in a study of T cell responses to AZD1222 COVID-19 vaccine. The assay was immunoSEQ multiplex PCR, and TCRdb's table has in-frame clones only and misses some. The sample has about 99,000 clones, 80% to 95% seen once. The material sequenced was peripheral blood, taken 28 days after the second AZD1222 dose. All receptors derive from an adult who received the AZD1222 COVID-19 vaccine.

This clone was recorded only once. This chain links TRBV19 with TRBJ2-5; possibly TRBD2 for D (5 bases). This CDR3 has 14 amino acids. CDR1 LNHDA and CDR2 SQIVND come from the germline V gene (reference sequence). V lost 5 bases, J lost 1 base, and 11 bases lay in between. The CDR3 nucleotides read TGTGCCAGTAGTCCCCGGGGTTTCCAAGAGACCCAGTACTTC. Its translation: CASSPRGFQETQYF.

The rearrangement joins TRBV15 to TRBJ2-3; weak D call: TRBD2 (5 bases). CDR1 and CDR2 from the germline V gene are LNHNV and YYDKDF (reference sequence). V was shortened by 3 bases and J by 0 bases, with 16 bases between the two germline ends. CDR3 length equals 17 residues. The CDR3 nucleotides read TGTGCCACCAGCAGCGACCACCAGCGGAGGAGCACAGATACGCAGTATTTT. This translates into CATSSDHQRRSTDTQYF.

The rearrangement joins TRBV5-1 to TRBJ2-1; D perhaps matches TRBD2 (5 bases). This CDR3 is 14 amino acids long. V lost 1 base to trimming and J lost 3 bases, with 8 bases between them. CDR1 and CDR2 from the germline V gene are SGHRS and YFSETQ. CDR3 sequence reads: CASSLSGFYNEQFF. CDR3 bases: TGCGCCAGCAGCTTGTCGGGGTTCTACAATGAGCAGTTCTTC.

This chain connects TRBV7-6 to TRBJ1-6, with D hard to call. This CDR3 region has 14 residues. Trimming removed 1 base from V and 0 bases from J, with 1 base in between. Germline V gives CDR1 SGHVS, CDR2 FNYEAQ. Here the CDR3 DNA reads TGTGCCAGCAGCTTAGGCTCCTATAATTCACCCCTCCACTTT. Encoded protein: CASSLGSYNSPLHF.

The genes are TRBV24-1 and TRBJ2-1; D gene ambiguous. V lost 7 bases and J lost 4, with 10 bases in between. The V gene's germline CDR1 is KGHDR and CDR2 SFDVKD. The CDR3 is 13 amino acids. This CDR3 reads CATRAGDYNEQFF. CDR3 nucleotide sequence: TGTGCCACCAGAGCCGGTGATTACAATGAGCAGTTCTTC.